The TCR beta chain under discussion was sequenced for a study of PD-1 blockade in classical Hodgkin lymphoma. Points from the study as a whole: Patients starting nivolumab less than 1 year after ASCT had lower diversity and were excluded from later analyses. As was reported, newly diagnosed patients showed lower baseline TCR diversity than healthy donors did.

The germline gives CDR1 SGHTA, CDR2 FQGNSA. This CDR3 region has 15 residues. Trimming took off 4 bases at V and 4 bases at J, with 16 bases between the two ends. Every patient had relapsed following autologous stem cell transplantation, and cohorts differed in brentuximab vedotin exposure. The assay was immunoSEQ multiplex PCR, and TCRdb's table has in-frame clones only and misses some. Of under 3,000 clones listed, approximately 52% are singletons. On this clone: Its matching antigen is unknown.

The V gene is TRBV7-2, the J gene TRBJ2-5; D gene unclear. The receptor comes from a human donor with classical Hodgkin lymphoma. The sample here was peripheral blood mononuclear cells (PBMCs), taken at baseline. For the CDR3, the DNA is TGTGCCAGCAGCTCCCCCCGGCCGATTGGAGAGACCCAGTACTTC. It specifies CASSSPRPIGETQYF.